The rows below give T cell receptor beta chains drawn from one sample of a study of blood T cell repertoires in COVID-19. The assay was immunoSEQ multiplex PCR, and TCRdb's table has in-frame clones only and misses some. The data show 450,000 to 600,000 clones, about 90% seen once. Sample: PBMCs or T cells enriched from blood (not recorded which). These receptors originate from a woman aged 18 to 35 who had recovered from COVID-19. CDR3s include the opening cysteine and the closing phenylalanine or tryptophan. The order of the fields is J gene, clone size, V gene, D gene, CDR3 protein, CDR3 DNA. D genes are given only for firm matches. A row's size may be missing; if present it is once, few, many or a size class.

TRBJ2-1	NA	TRBV25-1	TRBD1	CASNPSSRRGQVDEQFF	TGTGCCAGCAACCCTTCTTCCCGCAGGGGGCAGGTGGATGAGCAGTTCTTC
TRBJ2-2	once	TRBV2	NA	CASSEAQGSDTGELFF	TGTGCCAGCAGTGAAGCCCAGGGTAGTGACACCGGGGAGCTGTTTTTT
TRBJ2-1	NA	TRBV19	NA	CASSIPLGGASNEQFF	TGTGCCAGTAGTATCCCCCTTGGCGGGGCCTCCAATGAGCAGTTCTTC
TRBJ1-1	once	TRBV29-1	TRBD1	CSISGGTEAFF	TGCAGCATTTCAGGGGGCACTGAAGCTTTCTTT
TRBJ1-3	NA	TRBV2	NA	CASSESAETSGNTIYF	TGTGCCAGCAGTGAATCGGCGGAGACCTCTGGAAACACCATATATTTT
TRBJ2-7	NA	TRBV7-8	NA	CASSFAYEQYF	TGTGCCAGCAGCTTCGCCTACGAGCAGTACTTC
TRBJ2-7	once	TRBV19	NA	CASPPRAGEQYF	TGTGCCAGTCCGCCAAGGGCGGGGGAGCAGTACTTC
TRBJ1-2	NA	TRBV19	NA	CASSIDLFSSPSGEGDYGYTF	TGTGCCAGTAGTATAGATCTATTTAGTTCCCCATCGGGAGAAGGCGACTATGGCTACACCTTC
TRBJ2-1	NA	TRBV19	NA	CASSIGLRGNNEQFF	TGTGCCAGTAGTATAGGTCTAAGGGGCAACAATGAGCAGTTCTTC
TRBJ1-1	NA	TRBV5-1	NA	CASSSTGQITEAFF	TGCGCCAGCAGCTCGACCGGACAGATAACTGAAGCTTTCTTT
TRBJ1-4	NA	TRBV2	NA	CASISRRGDEKLFF	TGTGCCAGCATCTCCAGGAGGGGAGATGAAAAACTGTTTTTT
TRBJ2-2	NA	TRBV5-1	NA	CASSRGSNTGELFF	TGCGCCAGCAGCCGGGGTTCGAACACCGGGGAGCTGTTTTTT
TRBJ2-2	NA	TRBV19	TRBD2	CASSITAGGLNTGELFF	TGTGCCAGTAGTATCACAGCGGGGGGTTTGAACACCGGGGAGCTGTTTTTT
TRBJ2-5	NA	TRBV2	TRBD2	CASSEWVESGGAAETQYF	TGTGCCAGCAGTGAATGGGTTGAAAGCGGGGGGGCGGCGGAGACCCAGTACTTC
TRBJ2-1	NA	TRBV4-1	TRBD2	CASSSGGEQFF	TGCGCCAGCAGCTCGGGAGGTGAGCAGTTCTTC
TRBJ2-3	NA	TRBV3-1/TRBV3-2	NA	CASSQDRELAQYF	TGTGCCAGCAGCCAAGACCGGGAGCTTGCGCAGTATTTT
TRBJ1-2	NA	TRBV7-8	TRBD1	CASSFDPGQGLSRRGYTF	TGTGCCAGCAGTTTTGATCCGGGACAGGGTCTGTCTAGGCGAGGCTACACCTTC
TRBJ1-2	NA	TRBV5-1	NA	CASSYGQSPYGYTF	TGCGCCAGCAGTTATGGACAGTCCCCCTATGGCTACACCTTC
TRBJ2-7	NA	TRBV11-2	TRBD1	CASSALKRDRDSSYEQYF	TGTGCCAGCAGCGCCTTAAAAAGGGACAGAGACAGCTCCTACGAGCAGTACTTC
TRBJ1-1	NA	TRBV10-2	NA	CASSERRGRTEAFF	TGCGCCAGCAGTGAGAGGAGGGGAAGGACTGAAGCTTTCTTT
TRBJ1-1	NA	TRBV6-5	NA	CASSYSTRGTEAFF	TGTGCCAGCAGTTACTCGACAAGGGGAACTGAAGCTTTCTTT
TRBJ2-1	NA	TRBV5-1	NA	CASSGSGYNEQFF	TGCGCCAGCTCGGGGAGCGGGTACAATGAGCAGTTCTTC
TRBJ2-4	NA	TRBV6-6	NA	CASSKGGNIQYF	TGTGCCAGCAGTAAGGGGGGGAACATTCAGTACTTC
TRBJ1-2	NA	TRBV19	NA	CASSLRGGRRMVGNYGYTF	TGTGCCAGTAGTCTCCGCGGGGGTCGGCGTATGGTTGGTAACTATGGCTACACCTTC
TRBJ2-3	once	TRBV24-1	NA	CATSAPTGGADTQYF	TGTGCCACCAGTGCCCCGACAGGTGGGGCAGATACGCAGTATTTT
TRBJ2-6	once	TRBV5-1	NA	CASSSAGTGANVLTF	TGCGCCAGCAGTTCGGCAGGGACTGGGGCCAACGTCCTGACTTTC
TRBJ1-2	once	TRBV5-8	NA	CASSFAGGYGYTF	TGTGCCAGCAGCTTTGCGGGGGGCTATGGCTACACCTTC
TRBJ1-6	NA	TRBV5-6	NA	CASSWGGTQNNSPLHF	TGTGCCAGCAGCTGGGGTGGGACACAGAATAATTCACCCCTCCACTTT
TRBJ2-7	NA	TRBV6-7	TRBD2	CASSPGTSGGSSYEQYF	TGTGCCAGCAGCCCCGGGACTAGCGGGGGGTCCTCCTACGAGCAGTACTTC
TRBJ1-1	NA	TRBV18	NA	CASSQDLLDMNTEAFF	TGTGCCAGCTCCCAGGACTTACTTGACATGAACACTGAAGCTTTCTTT
TRBJ2-7	NA	TRBV7-2	NA	CASSLRLGEQYF	TGTGCCAGCAGCTTAAGACTAGGCGAGCAGTACTTC
TRBJ2-1	NA	TRBV5-1	TRBD2	CASSREVHRNNEQFF	TGCGCCAGCAGCCGGGAGGTACACAGGAACAATGAGCAGTTCTTC
TRBJ1-1	NA	TRBV5-1	NA	CASSLETQNTEAFF	TGCGCCAGCAGCTTGGAGACACAGAACACTGAAGCTTTCTTT
TRBJ1-2	NA	TRBV29-1	NA	CSVVEGVGYGYTF	TGCAGCGTTGTCGAGGGAGTGGGCTATGGCTACACCTTC
TRBJ2-5	NA	TRBV2	NA	CASSVGGAGSQETQYF	TGTGCCAGCAGTGTTGGTGGGGCGGGATCCCAAGAGACCCAGTACTTC
TRBJ1-2	NA	TRBV28	NA	CASLRREGDGYTF	TGTGCCTCACTTCGCCGTGAGGGGGACGGCTACACCTTC
TRBJ1-2	few	TRBV18	TRBD1	CASSRTGAGFNYGYTF	TGTGCCAGCTCAAGGACAGGGGCTGGGTTTAACTATGGCTACACCTTC
TRBJ1-1	NA	TRBV7-3	NA	CASSLIGGQYTEAFF	TGTGCCAGCAGCTTAATCGGGGGGCAGTACACTGAAGCTTTCTTT
TRBJ1-2	NA	TRBV28	TRBD1	CASTKTGGLGGYTF	TGTGCCAGCACCAAGACAGGGGGCCTTGGTGGCTACACCTTC
TRBJ1-5	NA	TRBV5-6	NA	CASSLEGGSNQPQHF	TGTGCCAGCAGCTTGGAAGGAGGGTCCAATCAGCCCCAGCATTTT
TRBJ1-1	NA	TRBV6-4	NA	CASSKESLTEAFF	TGTGCCAGCAGTAAGGAGAGTCTCACTGAAGCTTTCTTT
TRBJ1-1	NA	TRBV6-5	TRBD1	CASSPNRGTEAFF	TGTGCCAGCAGTCCGAACAGGGGAACTGAAGCTTTCTTT
TRBJ2-1	few	TRBV28	TRBD1	CASSSVSGTGTYNEQFF	TGTGCCAGCAGTTCAGTCTCCGGGACAGGTACCTACAATGAGCAGTTCTTC
TRBJ1-1	NA	TRBV2	NA	CASSPRVLNTEAFF	TGTGCCAGCAGTCCCCGGGTCCTGAACACTGAAGCTTTCTTT
TRBJ1-3	few	TRBV18	NA	CASSPGISGNTIYF	TGTGCCAGCTCACCCGGGATATCTGGAAACACCATATATTTT
TRBJ2-5	NA	TRBV28	TRBD1	CASSPGQVQETQYF	TGTGCCAGCAGTCCTGGACAGGTCCAAGAGACCCAGTACTTC
TRBJ1-5	NA	TRBV30	NA	CAWSPDWTAGSNQPQHF	TGTGCCTGGAGTCCAGACTGGACAGCCGGAAGCAATCAGCCCCAGCATTTT
TRBJ2-7	NA	TRBV7-9	NA	CASSSPGGNYEQYF	TGTGCCAGCAGCTCTCCTGGGGGGAACTACGAGCAGTACTTC